The clone carrying this TCR beta chain was counted a single time. V lost 2 bases and J 4 bases, leaving 4 bases between the germline ends. The germline V gene encodes CDR1 MNHEY and CDR2 SVGEGT. This CDR3 comprises 12 residues. The data stem from a study of T cell responses to AZD1222 COVID-19 vaccine. Repertoires were generated with immunoSEQ multiplex PCR, while TCRdb's copy carries only in-frame clones and drops some. The sample has 180,000 or so clones, 90% to 95% seen once. The receptor comes from an adult who received the AZD1222 COVID-19 vaccine. The chain uses TRBV6-2 or TRBV6-3 and TRBJ2-3; no definite D call. The sequencing here drew on peripheral blood, taken 28 days after the second AZD1222 dose. The CDR3 coding sequence is TGTGCCAGCAGTTACACCCCAGATACGCAGTATTTT. Translating it yields CASSYTPDTQYF.